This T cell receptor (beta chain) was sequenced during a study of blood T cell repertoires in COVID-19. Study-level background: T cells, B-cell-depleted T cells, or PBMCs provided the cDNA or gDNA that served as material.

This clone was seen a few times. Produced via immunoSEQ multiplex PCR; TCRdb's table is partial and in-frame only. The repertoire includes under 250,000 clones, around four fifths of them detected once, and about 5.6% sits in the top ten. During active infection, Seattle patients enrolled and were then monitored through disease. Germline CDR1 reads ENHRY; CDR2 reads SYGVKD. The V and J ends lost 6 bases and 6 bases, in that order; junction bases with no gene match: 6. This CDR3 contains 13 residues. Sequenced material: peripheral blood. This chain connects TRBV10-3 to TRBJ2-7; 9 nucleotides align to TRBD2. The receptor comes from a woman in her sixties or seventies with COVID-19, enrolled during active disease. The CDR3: CAIRVSGSIEQYF. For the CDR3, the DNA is TGTGCCATCAGAGTTAGCGGGAGTATCGAGCAGTACTTC.